The TCR beta chain described here comes from a study of T cell responses to AZD1222 COVID-19 vaccine. Study-wide findings and caveats: Females outnumbered males among donors, who were mostly white British; clonal diversity was possibly underestimated.

Here immunoSEQ multiplex PCR was the method, and the copy in TCRdb shows in-frame clones only, minus some. The sample includes 130,000 to 150,000 clones, more than 75% of them seen just once. A remark on this clone: What it recognizes is unknown.

The germline CDR1 and CDR2 sequences are LGHDT and YNNKEL (reference sequence). This CDR3 contains 14 residues. The junction had 7 bases not matched to a gene; V was cut back by 6 bases and J by 10 bases. This specimen consisted of peripheral blood, obtained on day 0 of MenACWY control vaccination. The rearrangement links TRBV3-1 (or the pseudogene TRBV3-2) to TRBJ1-6; TRBD1 matches 9 bases. The source of this sequence is an adult in good health. The CDR3 DNA sequence: TGTGCCAGCAGTCAGGGACAGGGACGGTCACCCCTCCACTTT. Translating it yields CASSQGQGRSPLHF.